This entry concerns a single T cell receptor beta chain. This entry belongs to a study of blood T cell repertoires in COVID-19. Repertoires were generated with immunoSEQ multiplex PCR, while TCRdb's copy carries only in-frame clones and drops some. The table records some 90,000 clones, 89% of them present only once. Germline V gives CDR1 KGHSH, CDR2 LQKENI. The CDR3 has 19 amino acids. J gave up 0 bases and V 2 bases, and 13 bases lay outside the gene matches. V is TRBV18 and J is TRBJ1-5; 7 bases are shared with TRBD1. Sequencing was carried out using peripheral blood. This TCR was sampled from a man aged 50-60 years with COVID-19, enrolled during active disease. CDR3 sequence: CASSPTRGQFLYSNQPQHF. CDR3 nucleotide sequence: TGTGCCAGCTCACCAACTAGGGGACAGTTCTTATATAGCAATCAGCCCCAGCATTTT.